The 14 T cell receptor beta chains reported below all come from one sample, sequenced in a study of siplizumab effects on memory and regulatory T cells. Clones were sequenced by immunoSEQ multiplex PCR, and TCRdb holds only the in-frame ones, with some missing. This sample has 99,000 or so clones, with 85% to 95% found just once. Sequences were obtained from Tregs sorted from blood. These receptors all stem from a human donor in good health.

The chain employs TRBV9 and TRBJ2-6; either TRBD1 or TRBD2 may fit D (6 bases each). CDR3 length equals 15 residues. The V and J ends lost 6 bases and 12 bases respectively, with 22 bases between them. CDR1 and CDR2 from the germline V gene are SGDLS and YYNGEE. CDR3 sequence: CASTRGPSLDFVLTF. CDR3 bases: TGTGCCAGCACCCGGGGGCCCTCCTTAGATTTCGTCCTGACTTTC.

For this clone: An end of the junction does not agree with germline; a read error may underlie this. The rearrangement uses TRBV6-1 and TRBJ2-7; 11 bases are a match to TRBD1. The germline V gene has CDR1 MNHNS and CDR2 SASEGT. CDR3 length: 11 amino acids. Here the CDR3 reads CASSERDRGNF. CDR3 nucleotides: TGTGCCAGCAGTGAGAGGGACAGGGGGAACTTC.

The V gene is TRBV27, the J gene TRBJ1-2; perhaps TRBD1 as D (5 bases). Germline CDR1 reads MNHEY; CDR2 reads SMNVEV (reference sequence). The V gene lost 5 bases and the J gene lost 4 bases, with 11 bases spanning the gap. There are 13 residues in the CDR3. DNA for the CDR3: TGTGCCAGCAGTGTCAGGGTGGGCTATGGCTACACCTTC. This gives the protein CASSVRVGYGYTF.

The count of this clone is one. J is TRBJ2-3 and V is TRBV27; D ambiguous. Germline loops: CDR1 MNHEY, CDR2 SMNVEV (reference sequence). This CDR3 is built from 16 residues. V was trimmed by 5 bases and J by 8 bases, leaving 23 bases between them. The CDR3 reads CASSPLPTSAAPTQYF. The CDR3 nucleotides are TGTGCCAGCAGTCCCCTTCCTACTTCAGCCGCACCTACGCAGTATTTT.

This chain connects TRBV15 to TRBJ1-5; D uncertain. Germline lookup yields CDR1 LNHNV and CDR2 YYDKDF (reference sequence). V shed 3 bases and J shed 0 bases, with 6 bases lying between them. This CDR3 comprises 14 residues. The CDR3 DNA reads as TGTGCCACCAGCAGTGGAAATAGCAATCAGCCCCAGCATTTT. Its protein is CATSSGNSNQPQHF.

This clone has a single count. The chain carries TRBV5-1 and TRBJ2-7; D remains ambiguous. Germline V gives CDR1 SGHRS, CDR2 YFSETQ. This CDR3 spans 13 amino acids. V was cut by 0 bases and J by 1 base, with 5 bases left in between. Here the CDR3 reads CASSLAQSYEQYF. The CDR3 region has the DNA TGCGCCAGCAGCTTGGCGCAGTCCTACGAGCAGTACTTC.

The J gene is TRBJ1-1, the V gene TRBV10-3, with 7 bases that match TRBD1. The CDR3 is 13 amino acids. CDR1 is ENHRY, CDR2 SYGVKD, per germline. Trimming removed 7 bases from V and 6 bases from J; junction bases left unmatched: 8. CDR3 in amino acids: CAIKATGESEAFF. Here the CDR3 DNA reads TGTGCCATCAAAGCCACAGGGGAATCTGAAGCTTTCTTT.

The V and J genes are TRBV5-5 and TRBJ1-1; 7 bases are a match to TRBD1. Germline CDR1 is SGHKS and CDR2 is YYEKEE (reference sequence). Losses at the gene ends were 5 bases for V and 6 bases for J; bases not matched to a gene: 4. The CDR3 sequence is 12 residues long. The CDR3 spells CASRGGRAEAFF. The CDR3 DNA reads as TGTGCCAGCAGAGGGGGCCGCGCTGAAGCTTTCTTT.

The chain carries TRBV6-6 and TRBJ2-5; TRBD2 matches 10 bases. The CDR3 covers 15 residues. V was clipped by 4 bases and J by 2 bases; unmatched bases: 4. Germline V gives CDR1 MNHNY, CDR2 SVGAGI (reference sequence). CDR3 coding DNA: TGTGCCAGCAGTTCCCTAGCGGGGGAACAAGAGACCCAGTACTTC. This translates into CASSSLAGEQETQYF.

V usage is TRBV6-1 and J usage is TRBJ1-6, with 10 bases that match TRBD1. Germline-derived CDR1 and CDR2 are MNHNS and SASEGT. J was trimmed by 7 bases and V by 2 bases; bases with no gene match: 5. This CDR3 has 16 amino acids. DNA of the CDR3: TGTGCCAGCAGTGAAATACCGACAGGGGGCAATTCACCCCTCCACTTT. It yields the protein CASSEIPTGGNSPLHF.

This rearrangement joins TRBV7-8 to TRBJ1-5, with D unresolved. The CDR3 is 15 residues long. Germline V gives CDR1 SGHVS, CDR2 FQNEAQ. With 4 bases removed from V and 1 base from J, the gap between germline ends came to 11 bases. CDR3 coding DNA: TGTGCCAGCAGCTCCTTTGCTGGGAGCAATCAGCCCCAGCATTTT. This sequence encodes CASSSFAGSNQPQHF.

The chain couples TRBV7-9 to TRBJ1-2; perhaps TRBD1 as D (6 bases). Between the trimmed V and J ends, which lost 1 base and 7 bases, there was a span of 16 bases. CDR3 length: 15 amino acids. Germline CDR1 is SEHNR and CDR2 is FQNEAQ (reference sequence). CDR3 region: CASSLGWGRVFGYTF. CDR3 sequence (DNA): TGTGCCAGCAGCTTAGGATGGGGGCGCGTGTTTGGCTACACCTTC.

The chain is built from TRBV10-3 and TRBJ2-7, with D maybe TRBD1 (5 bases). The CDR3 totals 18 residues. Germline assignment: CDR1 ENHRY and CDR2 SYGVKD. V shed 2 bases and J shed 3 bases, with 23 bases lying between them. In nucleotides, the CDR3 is TGTGCCATCAGTGAGAGTCAGGGCCTAAACCCGGCCCGCTACGAGCAGTACTTC. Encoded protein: CAISESQGLNPARYEQYF.

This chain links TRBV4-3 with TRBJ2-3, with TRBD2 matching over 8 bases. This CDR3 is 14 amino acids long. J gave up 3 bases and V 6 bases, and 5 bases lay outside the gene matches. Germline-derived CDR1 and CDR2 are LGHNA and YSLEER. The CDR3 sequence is CASSTQRETDTQYF. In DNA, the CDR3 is TGCGCCAGCAGTACCCAGCGGGAGACAGATACGCAGTATTTT.